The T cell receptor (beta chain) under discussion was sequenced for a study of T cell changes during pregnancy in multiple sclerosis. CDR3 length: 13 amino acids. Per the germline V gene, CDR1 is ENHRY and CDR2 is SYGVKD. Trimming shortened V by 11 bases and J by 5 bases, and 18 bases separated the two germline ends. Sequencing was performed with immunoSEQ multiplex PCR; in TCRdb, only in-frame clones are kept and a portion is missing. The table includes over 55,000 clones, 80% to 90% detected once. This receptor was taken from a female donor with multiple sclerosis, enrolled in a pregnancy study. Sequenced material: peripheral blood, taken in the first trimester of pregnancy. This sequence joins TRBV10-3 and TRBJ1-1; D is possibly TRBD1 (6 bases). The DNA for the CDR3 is TGTGCCTCCACACAGGGAGTGAGAACTGAAGCTTTCTTT. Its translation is CASTQGVRTEAFF.